This TCR beta chain was identified during a study of blood T cell repertoires in COVID-19. Study as a whole: Italy, Spain and the United States were the sources of the convalescent and acute COVID-19 samples. PBMCs, B-cell-depleted T cells, or T cells were the source of the cDNA or gDNA that made up the material.

Per the original data handling: Nucleated cell number was recorded as an estimate derived from reference gene primer amplification. Clones were read by immunoSEQ multiplex PCR, and TCRdb kept only the in-frame ones, dropping some. V, J and clone size reflect that table, while D and trimming were determined from the DNA. The repertoire holds fewer than 60,000 clones, with around 86% as singletons. Germline CDR1 SGHRS, CDR2 YFSETQ. Trimming took 1 base from V and 1 from J, leaving 3 bases between them. The CDR3 runs to 12 residues. The rearrangement uses TRBV5-1 and TRBJ2-7; the D is unclear. This TCR was recovered from a human donor in a cohort sampled during active COVID-19. Sequenced sample: peripheral blood. In nucleotides, the CDR3 is TGCGCCAGCAGCTTGCCTTCCTACGAGCAGTACTTC. It is translated as CASSLPSYEQYF.